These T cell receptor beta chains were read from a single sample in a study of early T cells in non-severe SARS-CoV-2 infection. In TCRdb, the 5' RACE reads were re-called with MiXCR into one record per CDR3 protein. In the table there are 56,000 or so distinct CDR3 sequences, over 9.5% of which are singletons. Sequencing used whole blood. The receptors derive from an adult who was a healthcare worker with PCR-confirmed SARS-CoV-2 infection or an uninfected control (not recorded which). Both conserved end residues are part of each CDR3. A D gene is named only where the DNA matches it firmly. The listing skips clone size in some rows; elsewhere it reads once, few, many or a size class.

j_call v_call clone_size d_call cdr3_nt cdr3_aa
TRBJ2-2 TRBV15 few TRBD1 TGTGCCACCAGCAGAGAAGGGGACGGGACAGGGTACACCGGGGAGCTGTTTTTT CATSREGDGTGYTGELFF
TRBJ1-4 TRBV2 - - TGTGGCAGCAGTGAAAATCGGGGACTAAATGAAAAACTGTTTTTT CGSSENRGLNEKLFF
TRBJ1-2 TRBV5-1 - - TGCGCCAGCAGTTCTACTTTCAACTATGGCTACACCTTC CASSSTFNYGYTF
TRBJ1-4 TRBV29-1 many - TGCAGCGTCTCTCACACGACAGCAACTAATGAAAAACTGTTTTTT CSVSHTTATNEKLFF
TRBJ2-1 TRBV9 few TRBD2 TGTGCCAGCAGCGCGGGACTAGCGGGAGACGGTGAGCAGTTCTTC CASSAGLAGDGEQFF
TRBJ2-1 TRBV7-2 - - TGTGCCAGCAGCCCTAACAGGGTTGCGGGGAATGAGCAGTTCTTC CASSPNRVAGNEQFF
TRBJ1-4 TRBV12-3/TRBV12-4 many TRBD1 TGTGCCAGCAGTCTAGGACAGGGCGTCAATGAAAAACTGTTTTTT CASSLGQGVNEKLFF
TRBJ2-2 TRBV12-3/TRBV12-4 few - TGTGCCACCGATGGGAATAGCGCCGCGAACACCGGGGAGCTGTTTTTT CATDGNSAANTGELFF
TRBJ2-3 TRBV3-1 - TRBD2 TGTGCCAGCAGCCAACTAGCGGAAGTTACCACAGATACGCAGTATTTT CASSQLAEVTTDTQYF
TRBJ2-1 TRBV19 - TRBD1 TGTGCCCATCGCATCCGCGGACAGGGGACCAATGAGCAGTTCTTC CAHRIRGQGTNEQFF
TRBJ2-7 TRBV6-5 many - TGTGCCAGCAGTTTTCAGGGGACCGAGCAGTACTTC CASSFQGTEQYF
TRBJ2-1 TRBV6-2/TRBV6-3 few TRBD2 TGTGCCAGCAGACGCCTCGGACTAGTCCACAATGAGCAGTTCTTC CASRRLGLVHNEQFF
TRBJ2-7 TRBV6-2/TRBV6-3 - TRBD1 TGTGTCAGCACCACCCAAGGGCAGGGGGTGAACTACGAGCAGTACTTC CVSTTQGQGVNYEQYF
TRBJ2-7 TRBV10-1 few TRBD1 TGCGCCAAACAGGACCAACAGGGGATGCTCAACGAGCAGTACTTC CAKQDQQGMLNEQYF
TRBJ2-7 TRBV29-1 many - TGCAGCGTTGAAGCGGGCAGGGCTGGCGAGCAGTACTTC CSVEAGRAGEQYF
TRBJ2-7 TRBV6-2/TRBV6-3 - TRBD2 TGTGCCAGCAGTTCGCAGGGCCTCCTTGTCGGGAGGGCCTACGAGCAGTACTTC CASSSQGLLVGRAYEQYF
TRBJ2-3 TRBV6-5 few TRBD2 TGTGCCAGCAGTTATACGTGGGAGGGCCAGGCAGATACGCAGTATTTT CASSYTWEGQADTQYF
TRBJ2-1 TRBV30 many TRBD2 TGTGCCGGGAAGACTAGCCCCTACAATGAGCAGTTCTTC CAGKTSPYNEQFF
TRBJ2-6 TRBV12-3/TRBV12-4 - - TGTGCCAGCAGCCCTAGGGTGAGACTCTCTGGGGCCAACGTCCTGACTTTC CASSPRVRLSGANVLTF
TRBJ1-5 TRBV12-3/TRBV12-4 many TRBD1 TGTGCCAGCAGCCGGACAGGGGGTAATCAGCCCCAGCATTTT CASSRTGGNQPQHF
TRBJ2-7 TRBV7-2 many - TGTGCCAGCAGCTTAGTCCCCTCGTACTCCTACGAGCAGTACTTC CASSLVPSYSYEQYF
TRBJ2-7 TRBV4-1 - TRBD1 TGCGCCAGCAGCCGCGTAACGATGACAGGGGATTGCGAGCAGTACTTC CASSRVTMTGDCEQYF
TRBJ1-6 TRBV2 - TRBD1 TGTGCCAGCAGTGAGCAGGGGGAGAATTCATCCCTCCACTTT CASSEQGENSSLHF
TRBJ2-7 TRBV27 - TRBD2 TGTGCCAGCAGCCAAGCGGGAGATGTCGAGCAGTACTTC CASSQAGDVEQYF
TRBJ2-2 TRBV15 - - TGTGCCACCAGCAGACACGGGGAGCTGTATTTT CATSRHGELYF
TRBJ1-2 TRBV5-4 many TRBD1 TGTGCCAGCAGCTTAGACAGGGGTGCCTACGGCTACACCTTC CASSLDRGAYGYTF
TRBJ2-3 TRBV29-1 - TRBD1 TGCAGCGGAGCAGGGGGTGGGGATACGCAGTATTTT CSGAGGGDTQYF
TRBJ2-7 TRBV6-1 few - TGTGCCAGTTCCAACCCAGGCCACGAGCAGTACTTC CASSNPGHEQYF
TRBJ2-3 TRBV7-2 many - TGTGCCAGCAGCTTAGGAGGAGTGAGCACAGATACGCAGTATTTT CASSLGGVSTDTQYF
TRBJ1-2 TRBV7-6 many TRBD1 TGTGCCAGCAGCTTATGGACAGGCGTCGACTATGGCTACACCTTC CASSLWTGVDYGYTF
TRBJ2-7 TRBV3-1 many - TGTGCCAGCAGCCACGGACAGCCCTCAAACGAGCAGTACTTC CASSHGQPSNEQYF
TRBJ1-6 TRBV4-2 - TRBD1 TGTGCCAGCAGCCAATCCACGGACAGGAGCTCCTATAATTCACCCCTCCACTTT CASSQSTDRSSYNSPLHF
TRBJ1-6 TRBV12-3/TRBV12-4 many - TGTGCCAGCAGGTGGGACCGAATTAATTCACCCCTCCACTTT CASRWDRINSPLHF
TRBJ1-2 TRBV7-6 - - TGTGCCAGCAGCTTAGCGGCAGGATCGAACTACACCTTC CASSLAAGSNYTF
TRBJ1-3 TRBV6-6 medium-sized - TGTGCCAGCAGTCCTAACGGGGTTTCCTCTGGAAACACCATATATTTT CASSPNGVSSGNTIYF
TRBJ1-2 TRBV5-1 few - TGCGCCAGCAGCTTGGCTTCACAGTATGGCTACACCTTC CASSLASQYGYTF
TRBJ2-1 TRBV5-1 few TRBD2 TGCGCCAGCAGCTTTATAATAGCGGGAGATCGGCAGTTCTTC CASSFIIAGDRQFF
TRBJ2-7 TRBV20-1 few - TGCAGTGCTAGAGATCCAACAGCGTCCTACGAGCAGTACTTC CSARDPTASYEQYF
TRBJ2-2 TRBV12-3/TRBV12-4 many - TGTGCCAGCAGTTATAACCGTAACACCGGGGAGCTGTTTTTT CASSYNRNTGELFF
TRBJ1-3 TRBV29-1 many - TGCAGCGTTGAGGGAGGGACGGTTGGAAACACCATATATTTT CSVEGGTVGNTIYF
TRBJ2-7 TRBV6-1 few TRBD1 TGTGCCAGCAGCCTAGGGGGGACAGGTTGGACTACCTACGAGCAGTACTTC CASSLGGTGWTTYEQYF
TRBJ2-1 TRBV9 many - TGTGCCAGCAGCAAATTCAATGAGCAGTTCTTC CASSKFNEQFF
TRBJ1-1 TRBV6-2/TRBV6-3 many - TGTGCCAGCAGTAAGAGCACTGAAGCTTTCTTT CASSKSTEAFF
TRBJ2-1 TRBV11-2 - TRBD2 TGTGCCAGCAGCTTATTTTCGGGGGGGTCTTGGAATGAGCAGTTCTTC CASSLFSGGSWNEQFF
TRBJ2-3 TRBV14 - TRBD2 TGTGCCAGCAGCCAGAGCGGGAGGGAAGATACGCAGTATTTT CASSQSGREDTQYF
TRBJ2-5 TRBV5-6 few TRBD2 TGTGCCAGCAGCTACAGCGGGAACCGTCGAGAGACCCAGTACTTC CASSYSGNRRETQYF
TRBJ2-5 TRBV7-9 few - TGTGCCAGCAGCCCTGAGTGGGAGACCCAGTACTTC CASSPEWETQYF
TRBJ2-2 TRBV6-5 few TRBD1 TGTGCCAGCCGATCCGGGACAGCGAACACCGGGGAGCTGTTTTTT CASRSGTANTGELFF
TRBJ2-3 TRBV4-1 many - TGCGCCAGCAGCCGTCCAAGGCAGCCGCTGAGCACAGATACGCAGTATTTT CASSRPRQPLSTDTQYF
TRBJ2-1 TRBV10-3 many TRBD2 TGTGCCATCAGTAGAACTAGCGGGAGGGACAATGAGCAGTTCTTC CAISRTSGRDNEQFF
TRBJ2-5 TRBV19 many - TGTGCCAGTAGGTCTAGCCGGGGCCAAGAGACCCAGTACTTC CASRSSRGQETQYF
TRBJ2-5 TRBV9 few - TGTGCCAGCAGCGTAGGGATCGGCAGTTTTGTAGAGACCCAGTACTTC CASSVGIGSFVETQYF
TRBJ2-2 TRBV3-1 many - TGTGCCAGCAACCCCGGGACTGCTACCGGGGAGCTGTTTTTT CASNPGTATGELFF
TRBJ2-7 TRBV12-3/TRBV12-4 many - TGTGCCAGCAGCCTTCCGGGACTCCGTCAGTACTTC CASSLPGLRQYF
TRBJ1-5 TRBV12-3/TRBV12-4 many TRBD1 TGTGCCAGCAGTCAGAGCCCCGGGACAGGGGGACAGCCCCAGCATTTT CASSQSPGTGGQPQHF
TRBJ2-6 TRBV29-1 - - TGCAGCGTTGAACAGAAATCTGGGGCCAACGTCCTGACTTTC CSVEQKSGANVLTF
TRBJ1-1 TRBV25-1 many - TGTGCCAGCAGTAGGGCGGGGGCCATGACTGAAGCTTTCTTT CASSRAGAMTEAFF
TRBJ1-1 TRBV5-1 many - TGCGCCAGCAGCTTGGAAGTTAGCACTGAAGCTTTCTTT CASSLEVSTEAFF
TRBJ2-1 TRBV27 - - TGTGCCAGCGGTTCCCTATTCAATGAGCAGTTCTTC CASGSLFNEQFF